The source of this TCR beta chain is a study of T cell responses to AZD1222 COVID-19 vaccine. Points from the study as a whole: Distributed over spike, vaccine-associated CD4 TCRs predominated at 160-218 and 743-854.

V lost 2 bases, J lost 5 bases, and 16 bases lay in between. Germline values: CDR1 MNHEY, CDR2 SVGAGI. The CDR3 is made up of 16 amino acids. Regarding this clone: The antigen is undetermined.

The repertoire was sequenced with immunoSEQ multiplex PCR; TCRdb's copy has only in-frame clones and lacks some. The table includes roughly 140,000 clones, 85% to 90% detected once. The sequence came from an adult who received the AZD1222 COVID-19 vaccine. The rearrangement uses TRBV6-5 and TRBJ2-1, with D possibly matching TRBD2 (5 bases). The sequences come from peripheral blood, collected 28 days after the second AZD1222 dose. This CDR3 is CASSYVRRGGHNEQFF. The CDR3 region has the DNA TGTGCCAGCAGTTACGTAAGACGGGGTGGACACAATGAGCAGTTCTTC.